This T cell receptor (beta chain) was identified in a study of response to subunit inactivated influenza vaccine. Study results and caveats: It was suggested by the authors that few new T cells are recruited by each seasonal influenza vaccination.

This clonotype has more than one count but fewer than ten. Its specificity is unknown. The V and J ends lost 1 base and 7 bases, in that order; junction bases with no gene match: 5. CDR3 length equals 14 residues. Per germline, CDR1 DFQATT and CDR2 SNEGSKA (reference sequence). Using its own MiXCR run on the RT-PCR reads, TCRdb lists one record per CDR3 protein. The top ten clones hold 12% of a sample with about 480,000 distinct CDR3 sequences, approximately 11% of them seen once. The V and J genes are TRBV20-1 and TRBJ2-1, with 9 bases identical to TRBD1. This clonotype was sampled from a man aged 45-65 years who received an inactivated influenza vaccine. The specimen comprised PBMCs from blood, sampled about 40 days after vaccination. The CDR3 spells CSARAGQGTNEQFF. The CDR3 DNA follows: TGCAGTGCTAGAGCGGGACAGGGTACAAATGAGCAGTTCTTC.